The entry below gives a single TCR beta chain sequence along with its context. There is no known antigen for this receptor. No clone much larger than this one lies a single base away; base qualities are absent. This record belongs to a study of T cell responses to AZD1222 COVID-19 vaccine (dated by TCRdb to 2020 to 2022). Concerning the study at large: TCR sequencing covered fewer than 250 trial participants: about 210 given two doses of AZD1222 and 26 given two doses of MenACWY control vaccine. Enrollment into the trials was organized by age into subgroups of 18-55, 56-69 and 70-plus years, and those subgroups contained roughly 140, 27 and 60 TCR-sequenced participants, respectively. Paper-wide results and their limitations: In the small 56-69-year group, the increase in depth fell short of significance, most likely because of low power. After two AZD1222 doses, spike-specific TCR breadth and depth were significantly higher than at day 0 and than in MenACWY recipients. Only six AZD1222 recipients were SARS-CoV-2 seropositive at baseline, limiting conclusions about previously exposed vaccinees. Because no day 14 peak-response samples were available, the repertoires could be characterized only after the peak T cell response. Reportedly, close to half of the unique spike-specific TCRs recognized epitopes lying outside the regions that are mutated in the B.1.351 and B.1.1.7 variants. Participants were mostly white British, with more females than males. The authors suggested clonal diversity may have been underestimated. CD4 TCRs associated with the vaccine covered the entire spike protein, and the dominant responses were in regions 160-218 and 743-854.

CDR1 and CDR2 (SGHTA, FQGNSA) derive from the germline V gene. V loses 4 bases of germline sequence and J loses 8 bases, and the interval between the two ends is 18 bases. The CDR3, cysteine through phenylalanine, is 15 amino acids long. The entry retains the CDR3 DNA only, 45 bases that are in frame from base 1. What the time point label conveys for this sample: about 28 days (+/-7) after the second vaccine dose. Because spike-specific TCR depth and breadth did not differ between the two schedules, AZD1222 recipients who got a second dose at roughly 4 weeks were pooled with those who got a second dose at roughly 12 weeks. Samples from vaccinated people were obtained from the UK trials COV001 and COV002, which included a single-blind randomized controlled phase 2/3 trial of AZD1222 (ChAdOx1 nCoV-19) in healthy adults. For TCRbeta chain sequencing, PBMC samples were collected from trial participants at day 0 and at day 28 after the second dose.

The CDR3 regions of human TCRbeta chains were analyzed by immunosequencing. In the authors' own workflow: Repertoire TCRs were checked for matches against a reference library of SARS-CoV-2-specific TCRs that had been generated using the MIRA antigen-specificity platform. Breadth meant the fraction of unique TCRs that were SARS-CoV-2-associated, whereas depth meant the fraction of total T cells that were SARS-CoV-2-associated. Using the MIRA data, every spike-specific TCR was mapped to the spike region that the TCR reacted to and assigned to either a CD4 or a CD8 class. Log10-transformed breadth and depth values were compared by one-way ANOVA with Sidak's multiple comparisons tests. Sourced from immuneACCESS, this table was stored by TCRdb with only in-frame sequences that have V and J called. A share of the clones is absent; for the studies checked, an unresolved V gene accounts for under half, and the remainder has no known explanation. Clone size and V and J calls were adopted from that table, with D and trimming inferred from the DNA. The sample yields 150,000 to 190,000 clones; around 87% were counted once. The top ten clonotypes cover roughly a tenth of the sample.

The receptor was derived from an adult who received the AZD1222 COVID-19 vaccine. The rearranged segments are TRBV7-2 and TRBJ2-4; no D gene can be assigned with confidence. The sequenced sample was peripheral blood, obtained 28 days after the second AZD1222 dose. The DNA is TGTGCCAGCAGCTCGACTCCGGACGGTGCGTACATTCAGTACTTC. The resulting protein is CASSSTPDGAYIQYF. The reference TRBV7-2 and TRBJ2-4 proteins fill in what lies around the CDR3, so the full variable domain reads GAGVSQSPSNKVTEKGKDVELRCDPISGHTALYWYRQSLGQGLEFLIYFQGNSAPDKSGLPSDRFSAERTGGSVSTLTIQRTQQEDSAVYLCASSSTPDGAYIQYFGAGTRLSVL.